The 30 T cell receptor beta chains given below trace back to one sample, sequenced in a study of T-cell reconstitution after alpha-beta-depleted transplantation in children. Unique molecular identifiers featured in how the TCRbeta library was prepared. TCRdb re-derived calls from the PCR reads in MiXCR, one entry per CDR3 protein. The table records 500,000 to 750,000 distinct CDR3 sequences, about a quarter of them present only once. This sample comprised PBMCs, obtained before TCRalphabeta/CD19-depleted stem cell transplant. These TCRs come from a boy under three years old with Wiskott-Aldrich syndrome, due to receive a stem cell transplant.

This chain uses TRBV5-1 with TRBJ2-4; 10 bases align to TRBD1. The V segment lost 4 bases and the J segment 4 bases; nucleotides outside the gene matches: 14. The CDR3 length is 18 residues. Germline V CDR1 and CDR2: SGHRS, YFSETQ. In nucleotides, the CDR3 is TGCGCCAGCAGCCTGAACCCGGGACAGGGGCGTCCGAAAAACATTCAGTACTTC. It specifies CASSLNPGQGRPKNIQYF.

The chain has TRBV10-3 and TRBJ2-3; TRBD2 matches at 7 bases. Per germline, CDR1 ENHRY and CDR2 SYGVKD. Trimming at V came to 6 bases and at J to 2 bases, leaving 8 bases not matched to a gene. CDR3 length equals 15 residues. This CDR3 is CAIRAGAGYTDTQYF. Here the CDR3 DNA reads TGTGCCATCAGGGCGGGAGCCGGATACACAGATACGCAGTATTTT.

The V gene is TRBV19, the J gene TRBJ2-1; a weak D match, TRBD2 (6 bases). V was shortened by 9 bases and J by 12 bases, with 21 bases between the two germline ends. Germline-derived CDR1 and CDR2 are LNHDA and SQIVND (reference sequence). This CDR3 is built from 13 residues. CDR3 residues: CASNPSGWRGQFF. As DNA, the CDR3 is TGTGCCAGCAATCCCAGCGGGTGGAGGGGGCAGTTCTTC. Combining the CDR3 with reference TRBV19 and TRBJ2-1 gives the whole variable domain DGGITQSPKYLFRKEGQNVTLSCEQNLNHDAMYWYRQDPGQGLRLIYYSQIVNDFQKGDIAEGYSVSREKKESFPLTVTSAQKNPTAFYLCASNPSGWRGQFFGPGTRLTVL.

This clonotype was counted a few times. V is TRBV20-1 and J is TRBJ2-7, with 9 bases aligning to TRBD2. This CDR3 spans 15 amino acids. V shed 3 bases, J shed 4 bases, and the junction held 10 bases outside the gene matches. The germline gives CDR1 DFQATT, CDR2 SNEGSKA (reference sequence). CDR3 protein: CSASRSGRIRYEQYF. DNA of the CDR3: TGCAGTGCTAGTAGGAGCGGGAGGATCAGGTACGAGCAGTACTTC.

This clonotype appeared once. This sequence joins TRBV5-1 and TRBJ2-5; D remains unclear. This CDR3 comprises 13 residues. Looked up from germline, CDR1 is SGHRS and CDR2 is YFSETQ. V was cut by 4 bases and J by 7 bases, with 14 bases left in between. CDR3 nucleotide sequence: TGCGCCAGCAGCCTTGAACCAGAAGGGACCCAGTACTTC. Encoded protein: CASSLEPEGTQYF.

The chain carries TRBV5-1 and TRBJ2-1, with 11 bases that match TRBD1. The V gene's germline CDR1 is SGHRS and CDR2 YFSETQ. Trimming at V came to 2 bases and at J to 8 bases, leaving 6 bases not matched to a gene. The CDR3 totals 15 residues. CDR3: CASSFRDRGWDEQFF. The CDR3 DNA follows: TGCGCCAGCAGCTTTCGGGACAGGGGGTGGGATGAGCAGTTCTTC. Complete variable domain (other parts from reference TRBV5-1 and TRBJ2-1): KAGVTQTPRYLIKTRGQQVTLSCSPISGHRSVSWYQQTPGQGLQFLFEYFSETQRNKGNFPGRFSGRQFSNSRSEMNVSTLELGDSALYLCASSFRDRGWDEQFFGPGTRLTVL.

The chain recombines TRBV5-1 with TRBJ1-2, with D perhaps TRBD1 (6 bases). This CDR3 region has 16 residues. Trimming took 2 bases from V and 6 from J, leaving 20 bases between them. Germline CDR1 reads SGHRS; CDR2 reads YFSETQ. The CDR3: CASSLLGTPPSDGYTF. The CDR3 region has the DNA TGCGCCAGCAGCTTACTAGGGACACCTCCATCGGATGGCTACACCTTC.

The V call is TRBV12-3 or TRBV12-4, the J call TRBJ2-7; D possibly corresponds to TRBD2 (6 bases). Trimming took off 4 bases at V and 4 bases at J, with 11 bases between the two ends. This CDR3 is 13 amino acids long. CDR3 nucleotides: TGTGCCAGCAGTTCAGGACTAAGGTACGAGCAGTACTTC. As protein: CASSSGLRYEQYF.

This clonotype occurred a few times. CDR3 residues: CASSDPRQGGQPQHF. DNA for the CDR3: TGCGCCAGCAGTGACCCTAGACAGGGGGGTCAGCCCCAGCATTTT. The chain carries TRBV10-2 and TRBJ1-5, with 9 bases identical to TRBD1. Germline CDR1 and CDR2: WSHSY and SAAADI. The V and J ends lost 3 bases and 6 bases, in that order; junction bases with no gene match: 6. The CDR3 covers 15 residues.

This clonotype was picked up a small number of times. The chain employs TRBV5-1 and TRBJ2-3; no clear D gene. V was shortened by 0 bases and J by 3 bases, with 11 bases between the two germline ends. CDR1 SGHRS and CDR2 YFSETQ come from the germline V gene. The CDR3 sequence is 15 residues long. Written as DNA, the CDR3 is TGCGCCAGCAGCTTGGGTCTAAGGATTACAGATACGCAGTATTTT. Translating it yields CASSLGLRITDTQYF.

There are a few counts of this clonotype. V and J are TRBV7-8 and TRBJ2-1; no reliable D call. Germline lookup yields CDR1 SGHVS and CDR2 FQNEAQ. V was shortened by 5 bases and J by 4 bases, with 18 bases between the two germline ends. The length of the CDR3 is 16 residues. The chain's CDR3 is CASSPWSGRLYNEQFF. The CDR3 nucleotides are TGTGCCAGCAGCCCATGGTCGGGCAGACTTTACAATGAGCAGTTCTTC. Complete variable domain (other parts from reference TRBV7-8 and TRBJ2-1): GAGVSQSPRYKVAKRGQDVALRCDPISGHVSLFWYQQALGQGPEFLTYFQNEAQLDKSGLPSDRFFAERPEGSVSTLKIQRTQQEDSAVYLCASSPWSGRLYNEQFFGPGTRLTVL.

This clonotype was detected only a few times. The chain recombines TRBV12-3 or TRBV12-4 with TRBJ2-1, with unresolved D. The CDR3 is 15 amino acids. V lost 4 bases and J lost 3, with 13 bases in between. CDR3 region: CASSSFSNVYNEQFF. In DNA, the CDR3 is TGTGCCAGCAGTTCATTCTCTAACGTCTACAATGAGCAGTTCTTC.

This chain joins TRBV12-3 or TRBV12-4 and TRBJ2-1, with D perhaps matching TRBD2 (5 bases). V was pared by 7 bases and J by 2 bases, with 12 bases between. The CDR3 covers 14 residues. Here the CDR3 DNA reads TGTGCCAGCAAGGTACTAGGACCCTACAATGAGCAGTTCTTC. Its protein product is CASKVLGPYNEQFF.

CDR3 region: CSARPGLAVHNEQFF. In nucleotides, the CDR3 is TGCAGTGCTAGACCCGGACTAGCGGTGCACAATGAGCAGTTCTTC. The chain joins TRBV20-1 to TRBJ2-1, with TRBD2 matching over 10 bases. The V and J ends lost 2 bases and 5 bases, in that order; junction bases with no gene match: 6. Germline V gene data show CDR1 as DFQATT and CDR2 as SNEGSKA (reference sequence). The CDR3 sequence is 15 residues long.

This clonotype showed up just a few times. CDR3: CASSAHRGRGINEQFF. DNA of the CDR3: TGTGCCAGCAGCGCTCACAGGGGGCGGGGGATCAATGAGCAGTTCTTC. The chain is built from TRBV9 and TRBJ2-1; the match to TRBD1 covers 9 bases. The ends lost 3 bases at V and 6 bases at J; junction bases unmatched: 10. Germline V gene lookup returns CDR1 SGDLS and CDR2 YYNGEE. The CDR3 covers 16 residues.

The chain links TRBV28 to TRBJ2-7; D call uncertain. The CDR3 spans 12 residues. Trimming took 5 bases from V and 5 from J, leaving 10 bases between them. Germline V CDR1 and CDR2: MDHEN, SYDVKM. CDR3 in amino acids: CASSAPRDEQYF. The CDR3 DNA reads as TGTGCCAGCAGTGCCCCCCGGGACGAGCAGTACTTC.

The chain joins TRBV5-1 to TRBJ2-7; no definite D call. Between the trimmed V and J ends, which lost 4 bases and 0 bases, there was a span of 11 bases. The length of the CDR3 is 14 residues. Germline CDR1 and CDR2: SGHRS and YFSETQ. DNA for the CDR3: TGCGCCAGCAGCAGCCGACTGAGCTCCTACGAGCAGTACTTC. Translating it yields CASSSRLSSYEQYF.

This rearrangement joins TRBV7-2 to TRBJ2-7, with D hard to call. Germline-derived CDR1 and CDR2 are SGHTA and FQGNSA. CDR3 length: 15 residues. The V end lost 1 base, the J end lost 2 bases, and 12 bases lay between the germline ends. Here the CDR3 DNA reads TGTGCCAGCAGCTTAGGTCTGGTTAGGGCCTACGAGCAGTACTTC. This encodes CASSLGLVRAYEQYF.

Many counts were recorded for this clonotype. The J gene is TRBJ2-3, the V gene TRBV4-2, with 15 bases aligning to TRBD2. Germline CDR1 LGHNA, CDR2 YNFKEQ. V shed 4 bases and J 2 bases; nucleotides not matched to a gene: 4. The CDR3 sequence is 17 residues long. The CDR3, as DNA: TGTGCCAGCAGCCCCAGGACTAGCGGGAGGGCCACAGATACGCAGTATTTT. The encoded protein is CASSPRTSGRATDTQYF.

This chain joins TRBV4-1 and TRBJ2-7, with 10 nucleotides matching TRBD1. The CDR3 contains 15 residues. Unmatched junction bases numbered 9, after V lost 4 bases and J lost 6 bases. Germline V gene data show CDR1 as MGHRA and CDR2 as YSYEKL. As DNA, the CDR3 is TGCGCCAGCAGCCTTGGGACAGGGGTTTTGGGCGAGCAGTACTTC. The encoded protein is CASSLGTGVLGEQYF.

This chain links TRBV20-1 with TRBJ2-7; 9 bases are a match to TRBD2. Germline loops: CDR1 DFQATT, CDR2 SNEGSKA (reference sequence). The V gene end was trimmed by 5 bases and the J gene end by 2 bases; junction bases not matched to a gene: 4. The CDR3 totals 13 residues. Written as DNA, the CDR3 is TGCAGTGCTGAGAGGACTAGCGCCTACGAGCAGTACTTC. This sequence encodes CSAERTSAYEQYF.

This clonotype turned up a few times. The J gene is TRBJ1-4, the V gene TRBV24-1; TRBD1 matches at 7 bases. Germline CDR1 is KGHDR and CDR2 is SFDVKD. With 8 bases clipped from V and 6 bases from J, the junction kept 5 bases outside the gene matches. The CDR3 consists of 13 residues. The CDR3, as DNA: TGTGCCACCAAGGGGGCCAACGATGAAAAACTGTTTTTT. It translates to CATKGANDEKLFF.

Written as DNA, the CDR3 is TGTGCCATCAGTGAAACTTACAAGGGAAGTAATGAAAAACTGTTTTTT. This translates into CAISETYKGSNEKLFF. The genes are TRBV10-3 and TRBJ1-4; D remains ambiguous. In germline, CDR1 is ENHRY, CDR2 SYGVKD. Trimming pared 3 bases from V and 4 bases from J, leaving 15 bases between. CDR3 length equals 16 residues.

This clonotype showed up just a few times. The CDR3 coding sequence is TGCGCCAGCAGCTTCCGTAGCGGGACGTACAATGAGCAGTTCTTC. Its translation is CASSFRSGTYNEQFF. The chain is built from TRBV5-1 and TRBJ2-1; 8 bases align to TRBD2. V shed 2 bases, J shed 4 bases, and the junction held 5 bases outside the gene matches. The CDR3 spans 15 residues. Germline V gene data show CDR1 as SGHRS and CDR2 as YFSETQ.

The J gene is TRBJ1-1, the V gene TRBV3-1; D ambiguous. This CDR3 region has 14 residues. Trimming removed 8 bases at V and 1 base at J, with 14 bases between. CDR1 and CDR2 from the germline V gene are LGHDT and YNNKEL (reference sequence). The CDR3 reads CASGFWGKNTEAFF. As DNA, the CDR3 is TGTGCCAGCGGTTTTTGGGGAAAGAACACTGAAGCTTTCTTT.

The chain links TRBV10-3 to TRBJ2-2; 7 bases are shared with TRBD1. The CDR3 is 14 amino acids. The V gene end was trimmed by 11 bases and the J gene end by 3 bases; junction bases not matched to a gene: 9. The germline V gene encodes CDR1 ENHRY and CDR2 SYGVKD. This CDR3 reads CASTAGTDTGELFF. CDR3 DNA sequence: TGTGCCTCCACAGCAGGGACAGACACCGGGGAGCTGTTTTTT.

This clonotype has only a few counts. The J gene is TRBJ2-1, the V gene TRBV7-3, with unresolved D. The CDR3 is 13 residues long. Trimming cost V 1 base and J 8 bases, with 9 bases left between them. Germline CDR1 is SGHTA and CDR2 is FQGTGA. The CDR3 region is CASSLSRAYEQFF. CDR3 in DNA: TGTGCCAGCAGCTTAAGTCGAGCGTATGAGCAGTTCTTC.

This clonotype was observed a handful of times. The V gene is TRBV15, the J gene TRBJ2-7, with 8 bases matching TRBD2. The ends lost 0 bases at V and 7 bases at J; junction bases unmatched: 8. Looked up from germline, CDR1 is LNHNV and CDR2 is YYDKDF (reference sequence). The CDR3 has 15 amino acids. CDR3 region: CATSREVAGGREQYF. CDR3 in DNA: TGTGCCACCAGCAGAGAAGTGGCGGGGGGCCGGGAGCAGTACTTC.

V and J are TRBV20-1 and TRBJ2-5; the D is unclear. The germline CDR1 and CDR2 sequences are DFQATT and SNEGSKA (reference sequence). With 0 bases removed from V and 3 bases from J, the gap between germline ends came to 11 bases. This CDR3 is built from 14 residues. The CDR3 reads CSARDPLGKETQYF. In DNA form, the CDR3 reads TGCAGTGCTAGAGACCCCCTGGGGAAAGAGACCCAGTACTTC.

The rearrangement joins TRBV20-1 to TRBJ2-7, with D possibly being TRBD1 (6 bases). Germline-derived CDR1 and CDR2 are DFQATT and SNEGSKA (reference sequence). The CDR3 loop spans 14 amino acids. V lost 1 base, J lost 7 bases, and 17 bases lay in between. The CDR3 reads CSARGGHQMWEQYF. The CDR3 region has the DNA TGCAGTGCTAGAGGGGGACATCAGATGTGGGAGCAGTACTTC.